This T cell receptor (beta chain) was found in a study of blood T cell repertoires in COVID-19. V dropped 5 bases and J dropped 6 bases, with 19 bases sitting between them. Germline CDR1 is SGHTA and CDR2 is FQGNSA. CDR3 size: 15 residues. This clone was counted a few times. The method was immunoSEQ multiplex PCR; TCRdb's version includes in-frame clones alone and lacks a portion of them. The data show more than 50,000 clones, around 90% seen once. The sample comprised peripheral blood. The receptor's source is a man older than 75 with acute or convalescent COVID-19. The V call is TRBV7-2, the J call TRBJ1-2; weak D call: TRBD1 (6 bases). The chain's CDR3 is CASSPRQEPLDGYTF. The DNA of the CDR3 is TGTGCCAGCAGCCCCAGACAGGAACCCCTTGATGGCTACACCTTC.